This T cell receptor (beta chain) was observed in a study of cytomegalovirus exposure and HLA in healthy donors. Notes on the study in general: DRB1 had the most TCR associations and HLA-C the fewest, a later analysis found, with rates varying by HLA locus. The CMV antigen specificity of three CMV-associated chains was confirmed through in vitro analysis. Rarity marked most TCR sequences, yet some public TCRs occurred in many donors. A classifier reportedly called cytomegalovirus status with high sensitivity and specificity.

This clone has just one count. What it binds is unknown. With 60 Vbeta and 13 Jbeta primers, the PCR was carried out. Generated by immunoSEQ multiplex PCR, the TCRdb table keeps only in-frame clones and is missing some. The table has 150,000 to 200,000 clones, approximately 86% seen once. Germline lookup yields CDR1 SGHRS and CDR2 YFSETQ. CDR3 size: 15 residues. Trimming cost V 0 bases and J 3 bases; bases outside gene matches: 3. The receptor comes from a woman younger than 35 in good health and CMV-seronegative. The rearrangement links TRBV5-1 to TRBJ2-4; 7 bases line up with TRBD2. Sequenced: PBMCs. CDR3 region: CASSLGEGGKNIQYF. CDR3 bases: TGCGCCAGCAGCTTGGGGGAGGGCGGCAAAAACATTCAGTACTTC.